This T cell receptor (beta chain) is from a study of control samples from healthy donors and cancer patients. The CDR3 consists of 14 residues. Deletions cut 0 bases from V and 5 bases from J, with 12 bases between. Germline V gene lookup returns CDR1 SGHRS and CDR2 YFSETQ. This table comes from immunoSEQ multiplex PCR, and its TCRdb copy is limited to in-frame clones, with some not included. The sample has 90,000 to 110,000 clones; approximately 90% are singletons. The rearrangement uses TRBV5-1 and TRBJ2-7; D gene uncertain. Sequencing was done on a sample of blood. The source is a human donor in good health. The donor label of this sample is uncertain. CDR3: CASSLVSLFDEQYF. CDR3 nucleotides: TGCGCCAGCAGCTTGGTCTCCCTCTTCGACGAGCAGTACTTC.